This T cell receptor beta chain was captured by sequencing in a study of STAT3 mutations in large granular lymphocyte leukemia. Study results and limitations: Sampling intervals varied between patients and samples. In some patients, a small highly pathogenic clone possibly went undetected. Every T-LGLL patient had at least one immunodominant TCRbeta clonotype. In several patients, dominant TCR clone burden exceeded STAT3 mutant burden.

This CDR3 has 15 residues. The ends were cut back, 4 bases at V and 0 bases at J, with 14 bases in the middle. Germline V gene lookup returns CDR1 SGHRS and CDR2 YFSETQ. To note about this clone: Its antigen is as yet unknown.

Each sample's TCRbeta library yielded on average around 42,000 productive templates. Profiled with immunoSEQ multiplex PCR; TCRdb holds only in-frame clones, not every one. The sample carries roughly 10,000 clones, more than 75% recorded once. The rearrangement links TRBV5-1 to TRBJ2-7; D remains ambiguous. Sequenced sample: peripheral blood mononuclear cells. This clonotype originated in a man aged 60 to 75 with T-cell large granular lymphocyte leukemia. Some clones in this sample may be carry-over from other donors' samples. The CDR3 nucleotides read TGCGCCAGCAGCCGGGCCGCAGCGAGCTCCTACGAGCAGTACTTC. It translates to CASSRAAASSYEQYF.